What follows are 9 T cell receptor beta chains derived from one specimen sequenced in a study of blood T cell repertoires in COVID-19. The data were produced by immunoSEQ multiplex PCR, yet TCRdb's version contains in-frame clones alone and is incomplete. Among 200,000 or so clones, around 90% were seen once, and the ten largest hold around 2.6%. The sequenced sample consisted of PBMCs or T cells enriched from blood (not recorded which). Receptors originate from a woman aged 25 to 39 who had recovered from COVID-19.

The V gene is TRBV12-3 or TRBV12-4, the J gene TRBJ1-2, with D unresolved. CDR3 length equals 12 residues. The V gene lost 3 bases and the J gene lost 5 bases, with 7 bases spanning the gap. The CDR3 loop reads CASSLERYGYTF. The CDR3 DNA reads TGTGCCAGCAGTTTGGAGCGGTATGGCTACACCTTC.

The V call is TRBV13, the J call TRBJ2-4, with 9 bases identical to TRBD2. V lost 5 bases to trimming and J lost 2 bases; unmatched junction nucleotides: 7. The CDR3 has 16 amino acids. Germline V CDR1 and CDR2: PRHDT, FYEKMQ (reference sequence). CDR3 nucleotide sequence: TGTGCCAGCAGCCCCTTGGCGGGGGGGCCCAAAAACATTCAGTACTTC. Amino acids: CASSPLAGGPKNIQYF.

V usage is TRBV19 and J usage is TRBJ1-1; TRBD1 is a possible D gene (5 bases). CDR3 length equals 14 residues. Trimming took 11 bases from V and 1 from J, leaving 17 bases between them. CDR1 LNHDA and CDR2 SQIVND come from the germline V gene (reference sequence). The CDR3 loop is CAANSPGQNTEAFF. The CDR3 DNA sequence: TGTGCCGCAAACTCCCCCGGACAGAACACTGAAGCTTTCTTT.

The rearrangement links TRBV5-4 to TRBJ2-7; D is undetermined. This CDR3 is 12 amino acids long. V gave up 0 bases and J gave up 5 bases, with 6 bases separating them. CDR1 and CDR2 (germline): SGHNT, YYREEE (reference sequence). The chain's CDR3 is CASSLASNEQYF. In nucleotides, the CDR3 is TGTGCCAGCAGCTTGGCCTCTAACGAGCAGTACTTC.

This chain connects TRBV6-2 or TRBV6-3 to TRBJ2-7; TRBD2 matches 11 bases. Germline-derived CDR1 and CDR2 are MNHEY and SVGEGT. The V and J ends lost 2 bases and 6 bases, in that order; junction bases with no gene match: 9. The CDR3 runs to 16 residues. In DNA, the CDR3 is TGTGCCAGCAGTTACGAGCCGCTAGCGGGGGGCCGCGAGCAGTACTTC. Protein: CASSYEPLAGGREQYF.

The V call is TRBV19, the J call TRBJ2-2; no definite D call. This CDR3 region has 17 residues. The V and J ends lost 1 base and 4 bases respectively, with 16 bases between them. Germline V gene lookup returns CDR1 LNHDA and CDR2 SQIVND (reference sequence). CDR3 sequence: CASSIVAEEIATGELFF. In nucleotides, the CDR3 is TGTGCCAGTAGTATAGTTGCCGAGGAAATCGCCACCGGGGAGCTGTTTTTT.

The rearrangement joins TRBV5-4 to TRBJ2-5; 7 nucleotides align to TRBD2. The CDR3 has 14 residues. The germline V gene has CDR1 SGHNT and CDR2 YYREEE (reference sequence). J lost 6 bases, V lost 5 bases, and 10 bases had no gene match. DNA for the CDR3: TGTGCCAGCAGGTCGCGGGGCGGGGGTAAGACCCAGTACTTC. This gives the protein CASRSRGGGKTQYF.

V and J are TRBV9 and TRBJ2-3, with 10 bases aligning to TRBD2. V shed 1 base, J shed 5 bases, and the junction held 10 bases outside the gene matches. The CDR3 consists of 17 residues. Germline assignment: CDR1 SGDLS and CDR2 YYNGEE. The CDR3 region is CASSVPRSGGAGDTQYF. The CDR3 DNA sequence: TGTGCCAGCAGCGTACCGAGAAGCGGGGGGGCCGGAGATACGCAGTATTTT.

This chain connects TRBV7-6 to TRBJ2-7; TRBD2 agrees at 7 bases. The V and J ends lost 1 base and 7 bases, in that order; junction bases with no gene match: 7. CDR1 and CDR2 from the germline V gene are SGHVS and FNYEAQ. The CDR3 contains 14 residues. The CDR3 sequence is CASSLVAGEGEQYF. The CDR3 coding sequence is TGTGCCAGCAGCTTAGTTGCGGGGGAGGGGGAGCAGTACTTC.